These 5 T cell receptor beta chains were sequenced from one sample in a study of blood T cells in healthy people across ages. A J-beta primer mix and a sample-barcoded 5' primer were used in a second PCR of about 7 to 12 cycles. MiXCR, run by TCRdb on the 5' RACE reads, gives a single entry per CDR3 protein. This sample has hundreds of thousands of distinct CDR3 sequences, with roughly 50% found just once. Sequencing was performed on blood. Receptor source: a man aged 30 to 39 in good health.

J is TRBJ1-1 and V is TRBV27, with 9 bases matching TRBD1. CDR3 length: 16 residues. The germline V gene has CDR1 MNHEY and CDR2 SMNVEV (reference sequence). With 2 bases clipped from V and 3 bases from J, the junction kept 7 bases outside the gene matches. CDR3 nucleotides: TGTGCCAGCAGTTTAAAAGGGACAGGGCAGGACACTGAAGCTTTCTTT. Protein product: CASSLKGTGQDTEAFF.

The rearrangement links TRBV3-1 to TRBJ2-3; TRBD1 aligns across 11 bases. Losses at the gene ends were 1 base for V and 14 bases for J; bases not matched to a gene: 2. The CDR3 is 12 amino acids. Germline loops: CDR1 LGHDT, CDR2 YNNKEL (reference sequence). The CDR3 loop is CASSQGDRGWYF. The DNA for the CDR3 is TGTGCCAGCAGCCAAGGGGACAGGGGGTGGTATTTT.

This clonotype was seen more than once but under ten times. The CDR3 DNA follows: TGTGCCAGCAAGGGGAAACTGAAACCCTACGAGCAGTACTTC. This sequence encodes CASKGKLKPYEQYF. The chain links TRBV28 to TRBJ2-7; a weak D match, TRBD1 (5 bases). Germline CDR1 MDHEN, CDR2 SYDVKM. V lost 7 bases, J lost 2 bases, and 15 bases lay in between. CDR3 length: 14 residues.

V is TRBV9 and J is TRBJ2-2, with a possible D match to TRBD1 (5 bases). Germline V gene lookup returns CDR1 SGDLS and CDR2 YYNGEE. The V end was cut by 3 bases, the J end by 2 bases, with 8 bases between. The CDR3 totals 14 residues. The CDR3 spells CASSGTFNTGELFF. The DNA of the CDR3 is TGTGCCAGCAGCGGGACATTCAACACCGGGGAGCTGTTTTTT. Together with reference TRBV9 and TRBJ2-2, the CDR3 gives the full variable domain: DSGVTQTPKHLITATGQRVTLRCSPRSGDLSVYWYQQSLDQGLQFLIQYYNGEERAKGNILERFSAQQFPDLHSELNLSSLELGDSALYFCASSGTFNTGELFFGEGSRLTVL.

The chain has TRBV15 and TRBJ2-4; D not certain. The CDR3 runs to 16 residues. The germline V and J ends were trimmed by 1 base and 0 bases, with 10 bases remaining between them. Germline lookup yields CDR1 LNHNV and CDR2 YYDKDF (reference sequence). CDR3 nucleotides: TGTGCCACCAGCAGAGGTACAGACTTAGCCAAAAACATTCAGTACTTC. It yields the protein CATSRGTDLAKNIQYF.